Listed here are 8 T cell receptor beta chains from one sample, sequenced in a study of blood T cell repertoires in COVID-19. Clones were sequenced by immunoSEQ multiplex PCR, and TCRdb holds only the in-frame ones, with some missing. Of some 200,000 clones in the sample, 60% to 80% were seen once. Sequencing used PBMCs or T cells enriched from blood (not recorded which). These receptors were collected from a woman in her 50s who had recovered from COVID-19.

The V gene is TRBV10-3, the J gene TRBJ2-1; 7 nucleotides line up with TRBD2. CDR1 is ENHRY, CDR2 SYGVKD, per germline. The ends lost 6 bases at V and 2 bases at J; junction bases unmatched: 7. The CDR3 runs 15 residues. In DNA, the CDR3 is TGTGCCATCAGCCCAAGCGGGGATACCTACAATGAGCAGTTCTTC. Protein sequence: CAISPSGDTYNEQFF.

V usage is TRBV7-2 and J usage is TRBJ2-2; 14 bases agree with TRBD2. The junction had 3 bases not matched to a gene; V was cut back by 9 bases and J by 0 bases. The CDR3 length is 16 residues. Germline values: CDR1 SGHTA, CDR2 FQGNSA. The CDR3: CASRGLAGANTGELFF. CDR3 coding DNA: TGTGCCAGTCGGGGACTAGCGGGAGCGAACACCGGGGAGCTGTTTTTT.

The chain employs TRBV28 and TRBJ1-2; D ambiguous. The V end was cut by 6 bases, the J end by 6 bases, with 11 bases between. Germline V gives CDR1 MDHEN, CDR2 SYDVKM. This CDR3 has 12 residues. The CDR3 coding sequence is TGTGCCAGCAGCCGCCGACGGGATGGCTACACCTTC. Its translation is CASSRRRDGYTF.

This chain connects TRBV11-2 to TRBJ2-1; D is possibly TRBD2 (5 bases). Germline assignment: CDR1 SGHAT and CDR2 FQNNGV. The CDR3 is 16 residues long. Trimming removed 1 base at V and 9 bases at J, with 19 bases between. CDR3 DNA: TGTGCCAGCAGCTTAGCCCGCCCAGCGGCGTTGGGTGAGCAGTTCTTC. It specifies CASSLARPAALGEQFF.

The chain is built from TRBV9 and TRBJ2-3, with TRBD2 matching over 9 bases. Losses at the gene ends were 0 bases for V and 4 bases for J; bases not matched to a gene: 9. CDR1 and CDR2 from the germline V gene are SGDLS and YYNGEE. The CDR3 totals 17 residues. CDR3 DNA: TGTGCCAGCAGCGTAGGGATAATAGCGGGAGCTGCAGATACGCAGTATTTT. Protein sequence: CASSVGIIAGAADTQYF.

The J gene is TRBJ1-6, the V gene TRBV18; D ambiguous. The CDR3 contains 16 residues. Trimming removed 2 bases at V and 8 bases at J, with 16 bases between. Germline CDR1 reads KGHSH; CDR2 reads LQKENI. CDR3 sequence: CASSPNLSNKDSPLHF. CDR3 DNA: TGTGCCAGCTCACCAAACTTGAGCAATAAAGATTCACCCCTCCACTTT.

This clone was detected only a few times. The chain carries TRBV5-1 and TRBJ1-1; D remains ambiguous. There are 14 residues in the CDR3. The germline gives CDR1 SGHRS, CDR2 YFSETQ. Trimming removed 0 bases at V and 1 base at J, with 7 bases between. In DNA, the CDR3 is TGCGCCAGCAGCTTGGCCTACAGGAACACTGAAGCTTTCTTT. Translated, it gives CASSLAYRNTEAFF.

V and J are TRBV7-6 and TRBJ1-4, with TRBD1 matching 9 bases. The ends lost 5 bases at V and 5 bases at J; junction bases unmatched: 6. The CDR3 covers 15 residues. CDR1 is SGHVS and CDR2 is FNYEAQ in the germline V gene. In DNA form, the CDR3 reads TGTGCCAGCAGCGATGGGACAGGGCTGAATGAAAAACTGTTTTTT. The encoded protein is CASSDGTGLNEKLFF.